Below, 27 T cell receptor beta chains from the same sample are listed, as sequenced in a study of blood T cell repertoires in COVID-19 (dated by TCRdb to 2018 to 2021). Libraries were prepared through the immunoSEQ multiplex PCR assay. TCRdb took this table from immuneACCESS and kept in-frame rearrangements with V and J called. Such tables lack part of the clones; where checked against another copy, unresolved V genes explain under half of the gap, and the rest is unexplained. Within this sample are fewer than 350,000 clones, with 75% to 90% of them counted one time only. Around 12% of the sample is taken by the ten largest. Sequencing used peripheral blood. These receptors all stem from a woman in her seventies with COVID-19, enrolled during active disease.

The chain recombines TRBV15 with TRBJ2-7; 8 bases align to TRBD1. The trim removed 8 bases at V and 6 bases at J, leaving 12 bases unmatched. CDR3 length: 14 residues. CDR1 LNHNV and CDR2 YYDKDF come from the germline V gene (reference sequence). The CDR3 region is CATQPGQVIVEQYF. CDR3 DNA: TGTGCCACCCAGCCGGGACAGGTGATTGTCGAGCAGTACTTC.

CDR3 bases: TGCGCCAGCAGCTTGCGGACAAATATGAACACTGAAGCTTTCTTT. This gives the protein CASSLRTNMNTEAFF. The genes are TRBV5-1 and TRBJ1-1, with a tentative D call TRBD1 (5 bases). The germline CDR1 and CDR2 sequences are SGHRS and YFSETQ. Trimming cost V 1 base and J 0 bases, with 10 bases left between them. The CDR3 covers 15 residues.

This clone was observed a single time. This sequence joins TRBV7-2 and TRBJ2-5; D is uncertain. Per germline, CDR1 SGHTA and CDR2 FQGNSA. V was clipped by 2 bases and J by 0 bases, with 7 bases between them. The CDR3 spans 14 residues. CDR3 DNA: TGTGCCAGCAGCTTAAACTTGTACCAAGAGACCCAGTACTTC. This translates into CASSLNLYQETQYF.

This sequence joins TRBV5-1 and TRBJ1-2; D is perhaps TRBD1 (6 bases). This CDR3 region has 13 residues. V was cut by 4 bases and J by 0 bases, with 7 bases left in between. Germline V gene lookup returns CDR1 SGHRS and CDR2 YFSETQ. DNA for the CDR3: TGCGCCAGCAGCGGGACACCTAACTATGGCTACACCTTC. Its protein product is CASSGTPNYGYTF.

In DNA, the CDR3 is TGTGCCAGCTCCCCCGGGAGTGAGAGCTACACCTTC. Protein sequence: CASSPGSESYTF. The chain uses TRBV18 and TRBJ1-2; no clear D gene. Germline V gene lookup returns CDR1 KGHSH and CDR2 LQKENI. The CDR3 is 12 residues long. The V end lost 6 bases, the J end lost 9 bases, and 14 bases lay between the germline ends.

V gene TRBV20-1 combines with J gene TRBJ1-6, with 9 bases identical to TRBD1. The CDR3 loop spans 15 amino acids. Unmatched junction bases numbered 7, after V lost 3 bases and J lost 7 bases. The germline V gene has CDR1 DFQATT and CDR2 SNEGSKA (reference sequence). The CDR3 nucleotides read TGCAGTGCTAGTTCCGGGGGACAGGGCAATTCACCCCTCCACTTT. Protein product: CSASSGGQGNSPLHF.

The gene calls are TRBV6-5 and TRBJ1-2, with a possible D match to TRBD1 (6 bases). V was shortened by 7 bases and J by 2 bases, with 14 bases between the two germline ends. In germline, CDR1 is MNHEY, CDR2 SVGAGI. The CDR3 extends over 14 amino acids. The CDR3 DNA reads as TGTGCCAGCACCCCCGGGGGGGGCAACTATGGCTACACCTTC. Translating gives CASTPGGGNYGYTF.

In DNA, the CDR3 is TGCGCCAGCAGCCAAGACGAAGCGGGGCTATCCTACGAGCAGTACTTC. Translated, it gives CASSQDEAGLSYEQYF. The chain links TRBV4-3 to TRBJ2-7; 7 bases map to TRBD2. The CDR3 runs to 16 residues. V shed 0 bases and J 1 base; nucleotides not matched to a gene: 6. Germline CDR1 LGHNA, CDR2 YSLEER.

This sequence joins TRBV7-9 and TRBJ1-5; 7 bases fit TRBD1. After removal of 6 bases from V and 1 base from J, the junction contained 9 bases not matched to a gene. The germline V gene encodes CDR1 SEHNR and CDR2 FQNEAQ (reference sequence). This CDR3 spans 16 amino acids. In DNA, the CDR3 is TGTGCCAGCAGTTCGCCCCAGGGGGAGAGCAATCAGCCCCAGCATTTT. Translated, it gives CASSSPQGESNQPQHF.

The rearrangement joins TRBV2 to TRBJ2-7, with 7 bases fitting TRBD1. Germline V gene sequence: CDR1 SNHLY, CDR2 FYNNEI. This CDR3 is 12 amino acids long. The V and J ends lost 8 bases and 1 base, in that order; junction bases with no gene match: 2. CDR3 DNA sequence: TGTGCCAGCGGACAGGCGTCCTACGAGCAGTACTTC. It encodes CASGQASYEQYF.

At least ten counts were recorded for this clone. V and J are TRBV5-4 and TRBJ2-2; D is perhaps TRBD1 (6 bases). The CDR3 has 14 amino acids. Germline values: CDR1 SGHNT, CDR2 YYREEE (reference sequence). V gave up 0 bases and J gave up 3 bases, with 6 bases separating them. CDR3 loop: CASSLGQDTGELFF. The CDR3 DNA reads as TGTGCCAGCAGCTTGGGACAGGACACCGGGGAGCTGTTTTTT.

This rearrangement joins TRBV12-3 or TRBV12-4 to TRBJ1-1; the D is unclear. The CDR3 totals 13 residues. V lost 6 bases and J 0 bases, leaving 8 bases between the germline ends. CDR3 bases: TGTGCCAGCAGATCCCTCTTGAACACTGAAGCTTTCTTT. It specifies CASRSLLNTEAFF.

This sequence joins TRBV7-8 and TRBJ2-1; no definite D call. Germline V lookup: CDR1 SGHVS, CDR2 FQNEAQ. V lost 1 base to trimming and J lost 4 bases, with 14 bases between them. The CDR3 loop spans 16 amino acids. The CDR3, as DNA: TGTGCCAGCAGCTTAGATCGTATAGCCCATTACAATGAGCAGTTCTTC. Translation: CASSLDRIAHYNEQFF.

V and J are TRBV7-6 and TRBJ2-2; D may be TRBD2 (6 bases). The V end was cut by 5 bases, the J end by 3 bases, with 13 bases between. The CDR3 sequence is 15 residues long. Germline V CDR1 and CDR2: SGHVS, FNYEAQ. The CDR3 is CASSPQGLDTGELFF. The CDR3 nucleotides are TGTGCCAGCAGCCCTCAGGGACTGGACACCGGGGAGCTGTTTTTT.

The J gene is TRBJ2-1, the V gene TRBV12-3 or TRBV12-4; 8 bases match TRBD1. V lost 6 bases, J lost 10 bases, and 5 bases stayed unmatched. CDR3 size: 12 residues. DNA of the CDR3: TGTGCCAGCAGCGCAGGGGGCTGGGAGCAGTTCTTC. As protein: CASSAGGWEQFF.

The gene calls are TRBV6-5 and TRBJ2-7; D may be TRBD1 (5 bases). Germline V gene lookup returns CDR1 MNHEY and CDR2 SVGAGI. The CDR3 runs 13 residues. With 2 bases removed from V and 6 bases from J, the gap between germline ends came to 11 bases. The CDR3 region is CASSYGTGGEQYF. The CDR3 DNA is TGTGCCAGCAGTTACGGAACAGGCGGCGAGCAGTACTTC.

A note on this clone: Its ends do not fully match the called genes, so a read error is possible. CDR3 bases: TGTGCCACCAGCACGCCTTCGGAGGGGGCCTATGAGCAGTACTTC. It specifies CATSTPSEGAYEQYF. This chain uses TRBV15 with TRBJ2-7, with a possible D match to TRBD1 (7 bases). Per germline, CDR1 LNHNV and CDR2 YYDKDF (reference sequence). The CDR3 has 15 amino acids.

The V and J genes are TRBV7-2 and TRBJ1-5; 8 positions match TRBD1. Germline V CDR1 and CDR2: SGHTA, FQGNSA. The CDR3 is 15 amino acids. Unmatched junction bases numbered 3, after V lost 3 bases and J lost 2 bases. As DNA, the CDR3 is TGTGCCAGCAGCTTCGGACAGGGAGGCAATCAGCCCCAGCATTTT. Translated, it gives CASSFGQGGNQPQHF.

The CDR3 region is CASSATGDGGTEAFF. The CDR3 region has the DNA TGTGCCAGCAGCGCGACAGGGGACGGGGGCACTGAAGCTTTCTTT. The V gene is TRBV7-2, the J gene TRBJ1-1; 8 bases line up with TRBD1. This CDR3 has 15 residues. With 5 bases clipped from V and 4 bases from J, the junction kept 9 bases outside the gene matches. Germline loops: CDR1 SGHTA, CDR2 FQGNSA.

The chain combines TRBV4-3 with TRBJ2-7; TRBD2 matches 9 bases. The CDR3 extends over 18 amino acids. The ends lost 1 base at V and 0 bases at J; junction bases unmatched: 10. CDR1 and CDR2 (germline): LGHNA, YSLEER. CDR3 in amino acids: CASSQGFQAGGHSYEQYF. CDR3 in DNA: TGCGCCAGCAGCCAAGGGTTTCAAGCGGGGGGCCACTCCTACGAGCAGTACTTC.

This chain links TRBV6-5 with TRBJ1-2; D is perhaps TRBD1 (5 bases). Germline V gene lookup returns CDR1 MNHEY and CDR2 SVGAGI. Trimming stripped 6 bases from V and 4 bases from J, with 12 bases between. The CDR3 covers 13 residues. The CDR3 nucleotides read TGTGCCAGCAGATCCGACAGTACCTATGGCTACACCTTC. Translating it yields CASRSDSTYGYTF.

V is TRBV5-4 and J is TRBJ2-7, with D possibly matching TRBD1 (6 bases). The V end lost 0 bases, the J end lost 2 bases, and 9 bases lay between the germline ends. This CDR3 has 14 residues. Germline CDR1 and CDR2: SGHNT and YYREEE (reference sequence). DNA of the CDR3: TGTGCCAGCAGCTTGGGGACAGTGGCCTACGAGCAGTACTTC. Amino acids: CASSLGTVAYEQYF. Filled out from reference TRBV5-4 and TRBJ2-7, the complete variable domain reads ETGVTQSPTHLIKTRGQQVTLRCSSQSGHNTVSWYQQALGQGPQFIFQYYREEENGRGNFPPRFSGLQFPNYSSELNVNALELDDSALYLCASSLGTVAYEQYFGPGTRLTVT.

The rearrangement uses TRBV19 and TRBJ1-5; no reliable D call. V was pared by 5 bases and J by 3 bases, with 14 bases between. Germline V gene lookup returns CDR1 LNHDA and CDR2 SQIVND (reference sequence). The CDR3 length is 15 residues. CDR3 sequence (DNA): TGTGCCAGTAGTGCACGCCCAGGCCTCAATCAGCCCCAGCATTTT. It is translated as CASSARPGLNQPQHF.

This clone appeared a few times. The chain uses TRBV5-6 and TRBJ2-7; 7 nucleotides align to TRBD1. This CDR3 is 16 amino acids long. Germline loops: CDR1 SGHDT, CDR2 YYEEEE. V shed 3 bases, J shed 0 bases, and the junction held 9 bases outside the gene matches. The CDR3 sequence is CASSSLRDSSSYEQYF. The DNA for the CDR3 is TGTGCCAGCAGCTCGCTCCGGGACAGTTCCTCCTACGAGCAGTACTTC. Filled out from reference TRBV5-6 and TRBJ2-7, the complete variable domain reads DAGVTQSPTHLIKTRGQQVTLRCSPKSGHDTVSWYQQALGQGPQFIFQYYEEEERQRGNFPDRFSGHQFPNYSSELNVNALLLGDSALYLCASSSLRDSSSYEQYFGPGTRLTVT.

The chain carries TRBV5-8 and TRBJ1-2, with 7 bases that match TRBD1. Germline trimming cut 1 base from V and 4 bases from J; bases unmatched to any gene: 4. Germline CDR1 is SGHTS and CDR2 is YDEGEE. The CDR3 has 14 residues. CDR3 region: CASSLTGQLYGYTF. The CDR3 DNA sequence: TGTGCCAGCAGCTTGACGGGACAGCTCTATGGCTACACCTTC.

This clone has more than one count but fewer than ten. The V and J genes are TRBV5-6 and TRBJ1-2, with TRBD1 as a possible D gene (6 bases). Germline CDR1 and CDR2: SGHDT and YYEEEE. Trimming took 2 bases from V and 3 from J, leaving 14 bases between them. This CDR3 is built from 15 residues. Written as DNA, the CDR3 is TGTGCCAGCAGCTTAGGACAGACACCCCACTATGGCTACACCTTC. It is translated as CASSLGQTPHYGYTF.

The V call is TRBV6-4, the J call TRBJ2-3, with D possibly matching TRBD2 (5 bases). The V end was cut by 6 bases, the J end by 2 bases, with 9 bases between. Germline V gene data show CDR1 as MRHNA and CDR2 as SNTAGT. CDR3 length: 13 amino acids. This CDR3 reads CASSRTHTDTQYF. CDR3 bases: TGTGCCAGCAGCCGGACTCACACAGATACGCAGTATTTT.